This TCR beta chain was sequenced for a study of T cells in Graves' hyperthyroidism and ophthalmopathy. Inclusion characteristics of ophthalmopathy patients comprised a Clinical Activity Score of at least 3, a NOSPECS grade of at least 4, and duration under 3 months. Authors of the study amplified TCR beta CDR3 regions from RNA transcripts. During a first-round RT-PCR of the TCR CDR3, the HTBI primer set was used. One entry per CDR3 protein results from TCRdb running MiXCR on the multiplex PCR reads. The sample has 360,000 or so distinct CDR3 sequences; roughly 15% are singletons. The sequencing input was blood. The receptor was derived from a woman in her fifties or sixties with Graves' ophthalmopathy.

The CDR3 DNA reads TGTGCCAGCAGTTGGGACGCCTGGGGGGACGAGCAGTACTTC. The encoded protein is CASSWDAWGDEQYF. The chain joins TRBV9 to TRBJ2-7; TRBD2 might be the D (6 bases). CDR1 is SGDLS, CDR2 YYNGEE, per germline. Trimming removed 5 bases from V and 5 bases from J, with 17 bases in between. This CDR3 spans 14 amino acids.